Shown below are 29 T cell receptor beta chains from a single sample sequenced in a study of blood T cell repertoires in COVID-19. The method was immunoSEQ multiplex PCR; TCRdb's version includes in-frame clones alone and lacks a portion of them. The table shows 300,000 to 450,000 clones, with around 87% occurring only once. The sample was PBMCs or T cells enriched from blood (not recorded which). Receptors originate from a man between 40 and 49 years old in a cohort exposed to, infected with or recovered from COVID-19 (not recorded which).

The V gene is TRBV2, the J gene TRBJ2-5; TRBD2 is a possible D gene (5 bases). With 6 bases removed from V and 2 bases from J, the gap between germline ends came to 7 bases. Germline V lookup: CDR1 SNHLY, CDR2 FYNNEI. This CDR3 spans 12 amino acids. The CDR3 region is CASSGDQETQYF. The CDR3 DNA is TGTGCCAGCAGCGGGGATCAAGAGACCCAGTACTTC.

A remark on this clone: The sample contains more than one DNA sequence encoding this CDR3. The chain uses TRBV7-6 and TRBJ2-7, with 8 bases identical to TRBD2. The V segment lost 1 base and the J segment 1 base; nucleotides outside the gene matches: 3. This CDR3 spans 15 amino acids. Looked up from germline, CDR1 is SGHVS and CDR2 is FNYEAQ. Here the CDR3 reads CASSLGTGGSYEQYF. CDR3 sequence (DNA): TGTGCCAGCAGCTTAGGAACGGGAGGGTCCTACGAGCAGTACTTC.

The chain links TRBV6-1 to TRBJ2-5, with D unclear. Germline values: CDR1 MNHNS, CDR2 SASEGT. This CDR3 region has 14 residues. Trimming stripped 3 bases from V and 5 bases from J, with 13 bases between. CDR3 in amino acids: CASSDASLGETQYF. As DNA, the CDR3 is TGTGCCAGCAGTGATGCCTCCCTCGGGGAGACCCAGTACTTC.

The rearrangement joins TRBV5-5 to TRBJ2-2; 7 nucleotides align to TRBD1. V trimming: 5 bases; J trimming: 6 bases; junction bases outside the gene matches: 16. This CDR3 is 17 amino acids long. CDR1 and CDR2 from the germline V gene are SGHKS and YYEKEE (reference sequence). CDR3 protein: CASSIRPEGQFPGELFF. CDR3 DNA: TGTGCCAGCAGTATCCGCCCCGAGGGACAGTTCCCCGGGGAGCTGTTTTTT.

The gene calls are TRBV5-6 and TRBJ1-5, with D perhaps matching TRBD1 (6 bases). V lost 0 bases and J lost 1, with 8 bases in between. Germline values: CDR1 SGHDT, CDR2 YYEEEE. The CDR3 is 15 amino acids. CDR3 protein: CASSLGTGSNQPQHF. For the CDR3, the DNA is TGTGCCAGCAGCTTGGGAACAGGGAGCAATCAGCCCCAGCATTTT.

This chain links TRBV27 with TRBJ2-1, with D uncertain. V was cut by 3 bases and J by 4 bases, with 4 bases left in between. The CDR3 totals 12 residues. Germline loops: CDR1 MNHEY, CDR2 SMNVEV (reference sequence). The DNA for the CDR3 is TGTGCCAGCAGTTTCGGGTACAATGAGCAGTTCTTC. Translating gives CASSFGYNEQFF.

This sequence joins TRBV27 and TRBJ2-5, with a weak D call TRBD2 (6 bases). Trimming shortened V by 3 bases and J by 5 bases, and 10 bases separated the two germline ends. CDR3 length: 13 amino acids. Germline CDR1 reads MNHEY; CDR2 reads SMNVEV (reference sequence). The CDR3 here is CASSFPGTETQYF. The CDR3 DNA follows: TGTGCCAGCAGTTTCCCAGGGACTGAGACCCAGTACTTC.

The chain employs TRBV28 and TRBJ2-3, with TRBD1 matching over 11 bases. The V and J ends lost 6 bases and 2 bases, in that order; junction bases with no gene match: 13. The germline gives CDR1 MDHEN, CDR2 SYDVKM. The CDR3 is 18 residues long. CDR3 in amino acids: CASRPLTGTGGITDTQYF. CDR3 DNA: TGTGCCAGCAGACCATTAACCGGGACAGGGGGAATCACAGATACGCAGTATTTT.

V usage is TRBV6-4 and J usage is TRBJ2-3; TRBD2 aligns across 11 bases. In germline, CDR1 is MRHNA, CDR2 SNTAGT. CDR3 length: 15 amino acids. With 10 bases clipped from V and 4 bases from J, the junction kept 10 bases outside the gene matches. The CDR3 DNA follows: TGTGCCAACGTTAGCGGGAGGGGACGGGCAGATACGCAGTATTTT. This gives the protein CANVSGRGRADTQYF.

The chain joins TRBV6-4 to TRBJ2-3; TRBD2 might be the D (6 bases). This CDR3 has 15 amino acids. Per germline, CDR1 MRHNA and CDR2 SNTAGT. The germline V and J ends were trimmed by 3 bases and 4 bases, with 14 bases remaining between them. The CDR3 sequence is CASSESGGAADTQYF. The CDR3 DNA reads TGTGCCAGCAGTGAGTCAGGAGGGGCCGCAGATACGCAGTATTTT.

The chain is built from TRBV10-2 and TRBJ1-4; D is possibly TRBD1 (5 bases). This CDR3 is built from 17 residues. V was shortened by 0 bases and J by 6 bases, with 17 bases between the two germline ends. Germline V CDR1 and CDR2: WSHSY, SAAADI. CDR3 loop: CASSESWGVSPYEKLFF. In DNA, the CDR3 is TGCGCCAGCAGTGAGTCGTGGGGGGTTAGTCCATATGAAAAACTGTTTTTT.

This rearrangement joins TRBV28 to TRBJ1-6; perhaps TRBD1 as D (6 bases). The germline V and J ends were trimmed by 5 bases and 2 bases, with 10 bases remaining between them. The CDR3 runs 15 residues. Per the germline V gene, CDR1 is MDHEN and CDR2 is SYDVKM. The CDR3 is CASSLTGPYNSPLHF. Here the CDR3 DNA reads TGTGCCAGCAGTCTGACAGGACCCTATAATTCACCCCTCCACTTT.

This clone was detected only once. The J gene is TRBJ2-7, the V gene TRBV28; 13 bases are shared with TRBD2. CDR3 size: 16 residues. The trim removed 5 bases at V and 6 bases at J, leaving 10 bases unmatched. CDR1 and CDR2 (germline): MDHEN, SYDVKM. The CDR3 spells CASSPTGTSGKAEQYF. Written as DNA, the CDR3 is TGTGCCAGCAGTCCTACCGGGACTAGCGGGAAAGCCGAGCAGTACTTC.

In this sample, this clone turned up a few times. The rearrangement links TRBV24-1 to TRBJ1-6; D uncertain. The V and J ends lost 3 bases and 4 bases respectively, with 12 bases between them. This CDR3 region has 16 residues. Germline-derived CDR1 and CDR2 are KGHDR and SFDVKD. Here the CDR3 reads CATSDVTSPYNSPLHF. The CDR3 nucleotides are TGTGCCACCAGTGATGTGACATCCCCTTATAATTCACCCCTCCACTTT.

The CDR3, as DNA: TGTGCCAGCAGCCCGAGGGAAGAAGAGACCCAGTACTTC. Translation: CASSPREEETQYF. The V call is TRBV28, the J call TRBJ2-5; possibly TRBD2 for D (5 bases). Germline CDR1 and CDR2: MDHEN and SYDVKM. This CDR3 has 13 residues. The germline V and J ends were trimmed by 6 bases and 3 bases, with 11 bases remaining between them.

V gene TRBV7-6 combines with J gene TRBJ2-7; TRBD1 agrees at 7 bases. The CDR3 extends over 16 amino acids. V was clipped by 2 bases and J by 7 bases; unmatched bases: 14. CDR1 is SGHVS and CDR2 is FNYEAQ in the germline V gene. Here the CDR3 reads CASSLFSWTGPKEQYF. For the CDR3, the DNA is TGTGCCAGCAGCTTATTCAGCTGGACAGGCCCCAAGGAGCAGTACTTC.

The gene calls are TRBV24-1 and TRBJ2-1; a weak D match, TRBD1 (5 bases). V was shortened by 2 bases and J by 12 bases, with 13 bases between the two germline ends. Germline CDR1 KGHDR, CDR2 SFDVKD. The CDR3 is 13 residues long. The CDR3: CATSDSTGARQFF. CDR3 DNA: TGTGCCACCAGTGATTCCACAGGAGCGCGGCAGTTCTTC.

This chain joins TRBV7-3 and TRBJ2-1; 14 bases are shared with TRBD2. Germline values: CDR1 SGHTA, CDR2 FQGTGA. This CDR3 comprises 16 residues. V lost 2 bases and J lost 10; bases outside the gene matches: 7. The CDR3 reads CASSLLGLAGDKEQFF. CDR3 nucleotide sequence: TGTGCCAGCAGCTTATTGGGACTAGCGGGAGATAAGGAGCAGTTCTTC.

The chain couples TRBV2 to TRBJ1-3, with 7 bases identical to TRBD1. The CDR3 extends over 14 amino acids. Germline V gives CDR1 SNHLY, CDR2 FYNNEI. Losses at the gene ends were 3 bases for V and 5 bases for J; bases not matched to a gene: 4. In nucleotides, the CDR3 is TGTGCCAGCAGTGAGGAGGGGGCGAGAAACACCATATATTTT. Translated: CASSEEGARNTIYF.

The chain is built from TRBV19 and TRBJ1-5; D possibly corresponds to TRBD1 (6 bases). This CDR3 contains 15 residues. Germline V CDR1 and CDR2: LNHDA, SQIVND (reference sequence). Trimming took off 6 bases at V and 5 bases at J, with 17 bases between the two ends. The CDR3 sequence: CASRIRQAADQPQHF. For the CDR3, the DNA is TGTGCCAGTAGGATACGACAGGCGGCGGATCAGCCCCAGCATTTT.

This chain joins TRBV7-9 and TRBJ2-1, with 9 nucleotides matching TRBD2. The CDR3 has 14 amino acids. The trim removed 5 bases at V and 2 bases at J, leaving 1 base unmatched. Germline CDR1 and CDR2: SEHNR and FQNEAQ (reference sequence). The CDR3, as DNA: TGTGCCAGCAGCAGGACTAGCGCCTACAATGAGCAGTTCTTC. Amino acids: CASSRTSAYNEQFF.

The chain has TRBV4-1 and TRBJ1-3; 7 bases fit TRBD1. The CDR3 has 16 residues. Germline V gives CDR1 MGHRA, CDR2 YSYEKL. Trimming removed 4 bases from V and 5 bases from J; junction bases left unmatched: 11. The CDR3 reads CASSLVDRLSRNTIYF. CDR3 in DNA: TGCGCCAGCAGCCTCGTGGACAGGTTGTCCAGAAACACCATATATTTT.

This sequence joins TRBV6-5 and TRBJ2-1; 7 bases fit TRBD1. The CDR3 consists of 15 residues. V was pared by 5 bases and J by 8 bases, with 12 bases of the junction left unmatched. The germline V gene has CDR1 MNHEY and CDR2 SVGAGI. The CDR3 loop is CASSRRHPTGDEQFF. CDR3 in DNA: TGTGCCAGCAGTCGGCGGCATCCTACAGGGGATGAGCAGTTCTTC.

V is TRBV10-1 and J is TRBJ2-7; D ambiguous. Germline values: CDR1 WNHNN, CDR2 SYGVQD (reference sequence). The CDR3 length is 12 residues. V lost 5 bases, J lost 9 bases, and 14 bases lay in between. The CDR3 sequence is CASSSKQSPQYF. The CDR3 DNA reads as TGCGCCAGCAGTTCGAAACAGTCCCCGCAGTACTTC.

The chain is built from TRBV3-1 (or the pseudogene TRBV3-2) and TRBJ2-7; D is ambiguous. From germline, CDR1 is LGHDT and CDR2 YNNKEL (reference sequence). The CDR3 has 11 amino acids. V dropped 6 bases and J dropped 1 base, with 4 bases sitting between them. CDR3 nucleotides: TGTGCCAGCAGTACATCCTACGAGCAGTACTTC. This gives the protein CASSTSYEQYF.

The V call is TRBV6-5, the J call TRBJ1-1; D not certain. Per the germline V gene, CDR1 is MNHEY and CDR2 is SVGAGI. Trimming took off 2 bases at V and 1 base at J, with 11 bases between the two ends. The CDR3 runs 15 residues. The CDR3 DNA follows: TGTGCCAGCAGTTACGGCCCGAACAGGAACACTGAAGCTTTCTTT. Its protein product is CASSYGPNRNTEAFF.

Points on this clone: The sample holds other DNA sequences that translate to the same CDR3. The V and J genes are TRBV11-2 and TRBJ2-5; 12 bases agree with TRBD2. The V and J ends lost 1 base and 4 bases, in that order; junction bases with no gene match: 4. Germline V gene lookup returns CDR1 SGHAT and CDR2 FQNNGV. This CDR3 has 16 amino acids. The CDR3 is CASSLGSGLAGETQYF. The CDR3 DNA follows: TGTGCCAGCAGCTTAGGATCGGGACTAGCGGGAGAGACCCAGTACTTC.

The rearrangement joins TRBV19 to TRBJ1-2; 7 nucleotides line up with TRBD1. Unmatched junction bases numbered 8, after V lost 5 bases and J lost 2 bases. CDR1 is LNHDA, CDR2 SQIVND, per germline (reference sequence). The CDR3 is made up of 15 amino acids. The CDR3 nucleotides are TGTGCCAGTAGTCCCTCGGGACAGATAAACTATGGCTACACCTTC. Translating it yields CASSPSGQINYGYTF.

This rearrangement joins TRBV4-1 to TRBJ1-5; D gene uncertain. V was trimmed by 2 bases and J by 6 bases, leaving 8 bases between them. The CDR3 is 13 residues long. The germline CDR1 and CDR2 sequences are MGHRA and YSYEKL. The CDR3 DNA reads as TGCGCCAGCAGCCAATTCCCCAGTCAGCCCCAGCATTTT. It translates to CASSQFPSQPQHF.